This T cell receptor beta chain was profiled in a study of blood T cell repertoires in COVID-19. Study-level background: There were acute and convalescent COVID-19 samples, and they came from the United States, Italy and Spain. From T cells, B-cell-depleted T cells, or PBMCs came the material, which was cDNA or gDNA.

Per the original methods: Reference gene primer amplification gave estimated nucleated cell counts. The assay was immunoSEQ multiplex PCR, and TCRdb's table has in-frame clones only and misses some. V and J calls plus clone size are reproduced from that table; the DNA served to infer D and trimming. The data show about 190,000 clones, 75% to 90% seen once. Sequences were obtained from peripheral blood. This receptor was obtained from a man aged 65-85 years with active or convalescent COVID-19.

The CDR3 sequence is CAISADRGFSGNTIYF. The DNA of the CDR3 is TGTGCCATCAGTGCGGACAGGGGCTTCTCTGGAAACACCATATATTTT. This rearrangement joins TRBV10-3 to TRBJ1-3, with TRBD1 matching over 9 bases. With V trimmed by 4 bases and J by 0 bases, 4 bases remained unmatched. Germline V gene lookup returns CDR1 ENHRY and CDR2 SYGVKD. The CDR3 sequence is 16 residues long.